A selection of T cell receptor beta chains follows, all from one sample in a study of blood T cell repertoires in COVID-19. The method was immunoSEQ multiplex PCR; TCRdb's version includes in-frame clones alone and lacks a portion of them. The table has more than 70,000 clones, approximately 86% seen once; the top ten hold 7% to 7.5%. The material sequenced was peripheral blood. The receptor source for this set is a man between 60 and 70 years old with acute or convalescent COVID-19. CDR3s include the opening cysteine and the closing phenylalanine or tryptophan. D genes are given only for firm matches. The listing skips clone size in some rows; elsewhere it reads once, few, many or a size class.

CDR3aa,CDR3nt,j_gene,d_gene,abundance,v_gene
CASSYHSGGGQFF,TGTGCCAGCAGTTACCATAGCGGGGGGGGTCAGTTCTTC,TRBJ2-1,TRBD2,NA,TRBV6-2/TRBV6-3
CASRSGFSSYEQYF,TGCGCCAGCAGAAGCGGGTTTAGCTCCTACGAGCAGTACTTC,TRBJ2-7,NA,NA,TRBV5-1
CASSQAVINGNTEAFF,TGTGCCAGCAGCCAAGCTGTCATCAACGGGAACACTGAAGCTTTCTTT,TRBJ1-1,NA,NA,TRBV4-2
CASSIRDRDEQYF,TGTGCCAGCAGCATCCGGGACAGGGACGAGCAGTACTTC,TRBJ2-7,TRBD1,NA,TRBV5-4
CASSRRTGFDTEAFF,TGTGCCAGCAGCCGTAGGACAGGGTTTGACACTGAAGCTTTCTTT,TRBJ1-1,TRBD1,NA,TRBV14
CASSSSGQGAGYGYTF,TGCGCCAGCAGCTCATCCGGACAGGGGGCAGGCTATGGCTACACCTTC,TRBJ1-2,TRBD1,NA,TRBV5-1
CASSQTNYGYTF,TGTGCCAGCAGCCAGACTAACTATGGCTACACCTTC,TRBJ1-2,NA,NA,TRBV5-4
CASNFYGGNTEAFF,TGTGCCAGCAACTTTTACGGGGGGAACACTGAAGCTTTCTTT,TRBJ1-1,NA,NA,TRBV11-2
CASSRQGNNVLTF,TGTGCCAGCTCACGACAGGGTAACAACGTCCTGACTTTC,TRBJ2-6,TRBD1,NA,TRBV18
CASNLGASNEQFF,TGCGCCAGTAACTTGGGGGCGAGCAATGAGCAGTTCTTC,TRBJ2-1,NA,NA,TRBV5-1
CATSRGTGYGYTF,TGTGCCACCAGCCGGGGGACTGGCTATGGCTACACCTTC,TRBJ1-2,NA,NA,TRBV24-1
CASTSPTGTEAFF,TGTGCCAGCACCTCACCCACGGGGACTGAAGCTTTCTTT,TRBJ1-1,NA,NA,TRBV6-5
CASSPPRQSYTEAFF,TGCGCCAGCAGCCCCCCCCGACAGTCCTACACTGAAGCTTTCTTT,TRBJ1-1,NA,NA,TRBV5-1
CASSLEGASFGAFF,TGCGCCAGCAGCTTGGAAGGGGCTTCTTTTGGAGCTTTCTTT,TRBJ1-1,NA,NA,TRBV5-1
CASSPWDKNTEAFF,TGTGCCAGCTCACCATGGGACAAGAACACTGAAGCTTTCTTT,TRBJ1-1,NA,NA,TRBV18
CATSSIQGLPGELFF,TGTGCCACCAGCAGCATCCAGGGTCTCCCCGGGGAGCTGTTTTTT,TRBJ2-2,NA,NA,TRBV15
CASSRQGAIKEKLFF,TGTGCCAGTAGCCGACAGGGGGCCATAAAGGAAAAACTGTTTTTT,TRBJ1-4,TRBD1,NA,TRBV19
CASRPDRGIGEAFF,TGCGCCAGCAGACCCGACAGGGGAATAGGTGAAGCTTTCTTT,TRBJ1-1,TRBD1,NA,TRBV5-1
CASSLQPKQETLHF,TGCGCCAGCAGCTTGCAACCTAAACAGGAAACACTCCACTTT,TRBJ1-6,NA,NA,TRBV5-1
CASVTQGGPPGYTF,TGTGCCAGCGTCACCCAGGGCGGCCCTCCTGGCTACACCTTC,TRBJ1-2,NA,NA,TRBV28
CASSQGLKDRSYGNTIYF,TGCGCCAGCAGCCAAGGGTTAAAGGACAGGTCTTATGGAAACACCATATATTTT,TRBJ1-3,TRBD1,once,TRBV4-3
CASSGRDRGRDGYTF,TGTGCCAGCAGCGGCAGGGACAGGGGGCGGGATGGCTACACCTTC,TRBJ1-2,TRBD1,NA,TRBV9
CASSLVLGATFYGYTF,TGCGCCAGCAGCTTGGTCCTGGGGGCGACGTTCTATGGCTACACCTTC,TRBJ1-2,NA,many,TRBV5-1
CASSFGGLGTQYF,TGTGCCAGCAGCTTTGGGGGGTTGGGGACCCAGTACTTC,TRBJ2-5,NA,NA,TRBV5-5
CASSQTYSGTVDYGYTF,TGTGCCAGCAGTCAAACATACTCCGGGACAGTTGACTATGGCTACACCTTC,TRBJ1-2,TRBD1,few,TRBV6-6
CAWSNGQKSNQPQHF,TGTGCCTGGAGTAATGGACAGAAGAGTAATCAGCCCCAGCATTTT,TRBJ1-5,NA,NA,TRBV30
CASSYPGLAGESQYF,TGTGCCAGCAGCTACCCAGGACTAGCGGGAGAGTCGCAGTATTTT,TRBJ2-3,TRBD2,NA,TRBV5-4